This TCR beta chain is from a study of CD8 T cells in ankylosing spondylitis. Study-wide results and caveats: Disease-associated clonotypes exhibited CD8+ identity and were relatively infrequent in peripheral blood. Ankylosing spondylitis blood appeared to be characterized by a TCR beta motif of 8 or 9 highly homologous variants.

The CDR3 length is 15 residues. V shed 0 bases and J shed 8 bases, with 19 bases lying between them. Per germline, CDR1 DFQATT and CDR2 SNEGSKA (reference sequence). Each TCR beta library was made by quantitative 5'-RACE that incorporated molecular barcodes. TCRdb reprocessed the 5' RACE reads with MiXCR, giving one entry per CDR3 protein. Among 200,000 to 300,000 distinct CDR3 sequences listed, 10% were seen once. This clonotype has more than one count but fewer than ten. Antigen specificity is unknown. The rearrangement joins TRBV20-1 to TRBJ2-5, with D tentatively TRBD1 or TRBD2 (5 bases each). The sample taken for sequencing was blood, either unsorted or a sorted T cell fraction (not recorded which). This TCR was recovered from a male donor with ankylosing spondylitis or in good health (not recorded which). CDR3 in amino acids: CSARDPRDPGETQYF. The CDR3 DNA reads as TGCAGTGCTAGAGATCCTCGGGACCCCGGGGAAACCCAGTACTTC.